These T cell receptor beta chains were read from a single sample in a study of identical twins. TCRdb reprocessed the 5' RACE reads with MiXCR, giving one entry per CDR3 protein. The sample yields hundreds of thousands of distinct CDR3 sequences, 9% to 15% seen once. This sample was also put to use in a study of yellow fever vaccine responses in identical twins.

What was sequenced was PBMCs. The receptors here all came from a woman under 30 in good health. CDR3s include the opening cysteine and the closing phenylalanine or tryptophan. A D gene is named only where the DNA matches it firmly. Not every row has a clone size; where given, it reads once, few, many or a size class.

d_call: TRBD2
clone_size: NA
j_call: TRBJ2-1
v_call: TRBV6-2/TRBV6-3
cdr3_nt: TGTGCCAGCAGACCTTGGAGCGGGGGTTACAATGAGCAGTTCTTC
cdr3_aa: CASRPWSGGYNEQFF

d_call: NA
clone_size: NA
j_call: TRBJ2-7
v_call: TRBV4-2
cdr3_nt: TGTGCCAGCAGCCAAGCCGGGAGAACGTTCTACGAGCAGTACTTC
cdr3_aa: CASSQAGRTFYEQYF

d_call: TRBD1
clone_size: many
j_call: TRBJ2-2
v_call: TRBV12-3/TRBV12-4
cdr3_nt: TGTGCCAGCACCAAGGACAGGGGGAGCACCGGGGAGCTGTTTTTT
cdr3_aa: CASTKDRGSTGELFF

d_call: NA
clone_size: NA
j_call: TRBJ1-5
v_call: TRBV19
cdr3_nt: TGTGCCAGTAGGGGGTCACAGGTTAGCAATCAGCCCCAGCATTTT
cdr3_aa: CASRGSQVSNQPQHF

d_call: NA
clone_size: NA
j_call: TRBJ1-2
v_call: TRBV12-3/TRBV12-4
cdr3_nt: TGTGCCAGCAGTTCAGGGATAGGTTTTTATGGTGGCTACACCTTC
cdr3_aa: CASSSGIGFYGGYTF

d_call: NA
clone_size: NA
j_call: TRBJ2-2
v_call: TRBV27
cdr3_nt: TGTGCCAGCAGTTTTGGGGGGCTCCCCGCGGAGCTGTTTTTT
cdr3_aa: CASSFGGLPAELFF

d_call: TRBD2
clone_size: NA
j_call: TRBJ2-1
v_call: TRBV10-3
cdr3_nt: TGTGCCATCAGTGAGTCAGTTAGGACACTAGCGGGGAGATCTTACAATGAGCAGTTCTTC
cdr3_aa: CAISESVRTLAGRSYNEQFF

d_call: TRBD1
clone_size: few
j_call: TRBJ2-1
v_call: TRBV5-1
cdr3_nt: TGCGCCAGCTCCCAATCCGGGACAGGGATCGACAATGAGCAGTTCTTC
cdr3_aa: CASSQSGTGIDNEQFF

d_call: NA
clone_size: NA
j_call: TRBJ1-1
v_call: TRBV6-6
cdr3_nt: TGTGCCAGCAGTTATGGACAATACACTGAAGCTTTCTTT
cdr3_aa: CASSYGQYTEAFF

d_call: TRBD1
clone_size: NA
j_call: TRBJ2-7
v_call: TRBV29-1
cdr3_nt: TGCAGCGTTGAGGGACAGGGTTACGAGCAGTACTTC
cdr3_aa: CSVEGQGYEQYF

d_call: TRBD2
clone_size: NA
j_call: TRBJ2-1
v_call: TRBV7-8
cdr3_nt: TGTGCCAGCAGCTTGGCGGGGGGGCGATATGAGCAGTTCTTC
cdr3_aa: CASSLAGGRYEQFF

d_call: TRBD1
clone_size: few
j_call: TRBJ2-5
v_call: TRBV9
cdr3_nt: TGTGCCAGCAGCCACGGACAGGGGGCGTATGAGACCCAGTACTTC
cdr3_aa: CASSHGQGAYETQYF

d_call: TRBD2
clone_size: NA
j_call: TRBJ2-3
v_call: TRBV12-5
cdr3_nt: TGTGCTAGTGGTTTGGTCGTTCTAGCGGGAGGGACTGGCACAGATACGCAGTATTTT
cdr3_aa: CASGLVVLAGGTGTDTQYF

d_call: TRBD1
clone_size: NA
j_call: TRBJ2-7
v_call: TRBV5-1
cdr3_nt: TGCGCCAGCAGCTCCGGACAGGGGGGAGGCGAGCAGTACTTC
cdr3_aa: CASSSGQGGGEQYF

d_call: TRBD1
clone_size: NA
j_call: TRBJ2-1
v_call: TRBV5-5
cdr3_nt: TGTGCCAGCAGTAGGTTACAGGGGTTCCTGAGCTCCTACAATGAGCAGTTCTTC
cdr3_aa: CASSRLQGFLSSYNEQFF

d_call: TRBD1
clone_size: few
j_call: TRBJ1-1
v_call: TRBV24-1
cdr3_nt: TGTGCCACCAGTGATTTGGCGGACAGGGAGGGAGCTTTCTTT
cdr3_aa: CATSDLADREGAFF

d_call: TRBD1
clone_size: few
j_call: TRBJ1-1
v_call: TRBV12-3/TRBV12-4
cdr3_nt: TGTGCCAGCAGTACCAGGGGGACAGGAAACACTGAAGCTTTCTTT
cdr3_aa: CASSTRGTGNTEAFF

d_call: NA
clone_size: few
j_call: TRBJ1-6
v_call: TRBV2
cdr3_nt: TGTGCCAGCAGGGAATACCGGGACATACCTTCACCCCTCCACTTT
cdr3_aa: CASREYRDIPSPLHF

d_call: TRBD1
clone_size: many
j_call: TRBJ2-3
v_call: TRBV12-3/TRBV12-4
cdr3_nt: TGTGCCAGCAGTTTTCTGGACAGGCCTACAGATACGCAGTATTTT
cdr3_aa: CASSFLDRPTDTQYF

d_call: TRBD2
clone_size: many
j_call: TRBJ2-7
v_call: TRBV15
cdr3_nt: TGTGCCACCAGCAGAGACTGGGGGGGAGCGGGATCTGGGGAGCAGTACTTC
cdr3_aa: CATSRDWGGAGSGEQYF

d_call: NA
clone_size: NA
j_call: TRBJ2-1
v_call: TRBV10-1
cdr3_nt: TGCGCCAGCAGTGAGTCCCGGCCGGCGGGGGCAAACAATGAGCAGTTCTTC
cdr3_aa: CASSESRPAGANNEQFF

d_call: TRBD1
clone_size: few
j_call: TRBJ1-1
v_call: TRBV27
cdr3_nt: TGTGCCAGCAGGGGACAGGGGTTCATGAACACTGAAGCTTTCTTT
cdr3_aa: CASRGQGFMNTEAFF

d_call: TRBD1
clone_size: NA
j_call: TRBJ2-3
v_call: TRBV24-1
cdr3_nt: TGTGCCACCAGTGACCTGCCCTCGACAGGGACGAGCGGAGATACGCAGTATTTT
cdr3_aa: CATSDLPSTGTSGDTQYF

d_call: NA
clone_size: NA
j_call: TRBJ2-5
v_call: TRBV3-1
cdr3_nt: TGTGCCAGCAGCCAGCCCCCGGGGACCCAGTACTTC
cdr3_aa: CASSQPPGTQYF

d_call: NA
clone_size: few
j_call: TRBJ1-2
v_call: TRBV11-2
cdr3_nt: TGTGCCAGCAGCTCCCGGACAGTCTATGGCTACACCTTC
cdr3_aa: CASSSRTVYGYTF

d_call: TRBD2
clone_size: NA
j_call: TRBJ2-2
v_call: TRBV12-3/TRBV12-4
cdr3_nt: TGTACCTGCAGTTTAGCGCTCGGACTAGCGGGAGGGCCGGCCGGGGAGCTGTTTTTT
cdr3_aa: CTCSLALGLAGGPAGELFF

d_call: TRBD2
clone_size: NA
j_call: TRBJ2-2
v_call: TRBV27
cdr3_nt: TGTGCCAGCAGTTGGGGCGGGGGTCGGAGCACCGGGGAGCTGTTTTTT
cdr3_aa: CASSWGGGRSTGELFF

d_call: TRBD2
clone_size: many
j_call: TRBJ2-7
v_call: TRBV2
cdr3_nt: TGTGCCAGCAGTTTGACTAGCGTTCCCTACGAGCAGTACTTC
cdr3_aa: CASSLTSVPYEQYF

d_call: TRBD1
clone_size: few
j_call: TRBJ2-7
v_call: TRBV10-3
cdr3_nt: TGTGCCATCAGAAGGGGACAGGCATCCTACGAGCAGTACTTC
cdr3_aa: CAIRRGQASYEQYF

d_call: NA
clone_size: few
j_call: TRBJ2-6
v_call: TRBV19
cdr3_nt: TGTGCCAGTAGAGGGGGAGGAACTGGGGCCAACGTCCTGACTTTC
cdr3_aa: CASRGGGTGANVLTF

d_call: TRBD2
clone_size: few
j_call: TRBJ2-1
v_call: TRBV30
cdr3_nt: TGTGCCGGGATAGTCCACGGGGGGGTATTTAATGAGCAGTTCTTC
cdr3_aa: CAGIVHGGVFNEQFF

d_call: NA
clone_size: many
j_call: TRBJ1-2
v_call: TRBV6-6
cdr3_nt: TGTGCCAGCAGTTCCTTGGGGGGGCATGGCTACACCTTC
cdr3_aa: CASSSLGGHGYTF

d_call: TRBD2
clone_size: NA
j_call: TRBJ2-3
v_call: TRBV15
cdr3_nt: TGTGCCACCAGCAGAGAAACTAGCGGGGTGCAAGGTACGCAGTATTTT
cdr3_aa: CATSRETSGVQGTQYF

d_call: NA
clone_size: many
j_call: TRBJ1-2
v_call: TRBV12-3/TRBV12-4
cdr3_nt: TGTGCCAGCAGTCCCAGGGGCTATGGCTACACCTTC
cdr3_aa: CASSPRGYGYTF

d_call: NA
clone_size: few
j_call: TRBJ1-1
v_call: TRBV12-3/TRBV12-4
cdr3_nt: TGTGCCAGCAGTTCCGCTGTGCGTTTACGGGGAACTGAAGCTTTCTTT
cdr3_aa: CASSSAVRLRGTEAFF

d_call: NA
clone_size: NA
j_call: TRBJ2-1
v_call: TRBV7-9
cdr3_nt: TGTGCCAGCAGCTTAGCGGGGCAGTTCTACAATGAGCAGTTCTTC
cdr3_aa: CASSLAGQFYNEQFF

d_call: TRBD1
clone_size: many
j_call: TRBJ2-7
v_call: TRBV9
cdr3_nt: TGTGCCAGCAGCGTAGAGGGACAGGGTATCGAGCAGTACTTC
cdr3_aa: CASSVEGQGIEQYF

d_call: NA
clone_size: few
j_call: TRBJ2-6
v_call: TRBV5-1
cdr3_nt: TGCGCCAGCAGACCTGGACGGTCTGGGGCCAACGTCCTGACTTTC
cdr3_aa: CASRPGRSGANVLTF

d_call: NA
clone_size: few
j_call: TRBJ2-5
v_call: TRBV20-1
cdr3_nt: TGCAGTGCTCTCTTTCCGGGAGCTGGGGAGACCCAGTACTTC
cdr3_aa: CSALFPGAGETQYF

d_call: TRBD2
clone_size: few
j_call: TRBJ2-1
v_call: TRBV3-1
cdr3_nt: TGTGCCAGCAGCCAAGACGGGAGGGGGGGCAATGAGCAGTTCTTC
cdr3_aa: CASSQDGRGGNEQFF

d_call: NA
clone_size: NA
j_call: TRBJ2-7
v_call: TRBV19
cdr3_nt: TGTGCCAGTAGTATCCAGGGGGGGTACTACGAGCAGTACTTC
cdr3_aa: CASSIQGGYYEQYF

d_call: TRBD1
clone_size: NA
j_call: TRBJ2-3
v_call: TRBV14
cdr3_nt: TGTGCCAGCAGCCAACCGAGACAAATCCGGGACAGGGACCGCACAGATACGCAGTATTTT
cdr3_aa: CASSQPRQIRDRDRTDTQYF

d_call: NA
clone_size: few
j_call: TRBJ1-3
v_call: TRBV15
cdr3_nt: TGTGCCACCAGCAGGGGTGCAGATCCTCGAAACACCATATATTTT
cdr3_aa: CATSRGADPRNTIYF

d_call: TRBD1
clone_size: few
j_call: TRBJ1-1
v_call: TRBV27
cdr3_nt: TGTGCCACCAGGGGGAGGGATGGTGAAGCTTTCTTT
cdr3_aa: CATRGRDGEAFF

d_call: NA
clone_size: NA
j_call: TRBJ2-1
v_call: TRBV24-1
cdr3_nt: TGTGCCACCAGTGATTCGACGGGAAATGAGCAGTTCTTC
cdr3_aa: CATSDSTGNEQFF

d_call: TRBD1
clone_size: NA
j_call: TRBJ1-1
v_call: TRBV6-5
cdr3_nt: TGTGCCAGCAGTCAACCGGGACAGGGGTCCACTGAAGCTTTCTTT
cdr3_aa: CASSQPGQGSTEAFF

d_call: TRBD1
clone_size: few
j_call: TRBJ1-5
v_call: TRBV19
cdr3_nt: TGTGCCAGTAGCACGGGGGACAGCATTTTCAATCAGCCCCAGCATTTT
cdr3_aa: CASSTGDSIFNQPQHF

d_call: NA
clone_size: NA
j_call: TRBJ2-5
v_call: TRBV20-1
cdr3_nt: TGCAGTGCTCTACATCAAGAGACCCAGTACTTC
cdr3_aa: CSALHQETQYF

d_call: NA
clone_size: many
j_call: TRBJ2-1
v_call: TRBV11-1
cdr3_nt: TGTGCCAGCAGCGACGGGACCCGGCTCGTGGGAAGGAATCGCAATGAGCAGTTCTTC
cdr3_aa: CASSDGTRLVGRNRNEQFF

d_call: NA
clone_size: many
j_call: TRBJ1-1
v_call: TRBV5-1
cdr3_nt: TGCGCCAGCAGCTTGGCGACGAGGGGAGAGCTTGGCACTGAAGCTTTCTTT
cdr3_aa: CASSLATRGELGTEAFF

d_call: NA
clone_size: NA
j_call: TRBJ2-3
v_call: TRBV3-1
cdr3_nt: TGTGCCAGCAGCCAAGATCGGGTAAATACGCAGTATTTT
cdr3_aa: CASSQDRVNTQYF

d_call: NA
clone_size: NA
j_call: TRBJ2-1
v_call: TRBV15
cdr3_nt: TGTGCCATCTCTGGCGATCTTATCTACAATGAGCAGTTCTTC
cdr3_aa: CAISGDLIYNEQFF

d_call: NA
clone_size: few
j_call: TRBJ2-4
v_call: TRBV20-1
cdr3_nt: TGCAGTGCCACCCACCCGGGGATAGCCAAAAACATTCAGTACTTC
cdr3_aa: CSATHPGIAKNIQYF